This entry lists 18 T cell receptor beta chains sequenced from one sample in a study of T cells after yellow fever vaccination. MiXCR was run by TCRdb on the 5' RACE reads, yielding one entry per CDR3 protein. The repertoire holds about 350,000 distinct CDR3 sequences, with roughly 4.3% as singletons. The sample in question was PBMCs, obtained 5 days after the yellow fever booster vaccination. These receptors originate from a man aged 18 to 30 who received the YFV17D yellow fever vaccine.

Only a few counts were recorded for this clonotype. This rearrangement joins TRBV5-1 to TRBJ2-1; D remains ambiguous. The CDR3 is 15 amino acids. The germline V gene encodes CDR1 SGHRS and CDR2 YFSETQ. With 4 bases removed from V and 2 bases from J, the gap between germline ends came to 13 bases. CDR3 region: CASSPPGGAYNEQFF. The CDR3 nucleotides read TGCGCCAGCAGCCCCCCAGGCGGTGCCTACAATGAGCAGTTCTTC.

Many counts were recorded for this clonotype. The chain links TRBV5-1 to TRBJ2-1; the D is unclear. V was cut by 1 base and J by 0 bases, with 5 bases left in between. Germline V lookup: CDR1 SGHRS, CDR2 YFSETQ. This CDR3 is built from 14 residues. The CDR3, as DNA: TGCGCCAGCAGCTTGCAGAGCTCCTACAATGAGCAGTTCTTC. Translating it yields CASSLQSSYNEQFF.

This clonotype appeared a few times. V and J are TRBV25-1 and TRBJ2-6; D is possibly TRBD2 (5 bases). This CDR3 has 16 amino acids. Germline loops: CDR1 MGHDK, CDR2 SYGVNS. Trimming pared 1 base from V and 2 bases from J, leaving 9 bases between. The CDR3 nucleotides read TGTGCCAGCAGTGAATCTTCGGGGACTGGGGCCAACGTCCTGACTTTC. This codes for CASSESSGTGANVLTF.

This clonotype came up a few times. This chain joins TRBV6-2 or TRBV6-3 and TRBJ2-1; TRBD1 matches 9 bases. Germline V gene lookup returns CDR1 MNHEY and CDR2 SVGEGT. The CDR3 has 15 amino acids. The V and J ends lost 8 bases and 2 bases, in that order; junction bases with no gene match: 7. Written as DNA, the CDR3 is TGTGCCAGCGGCCATCGGACAGGGGCCTACAATGAGCAGTTCTTC. Protein product: CASGHRTGAYNEQFF.

The chain combines TRBV7-2 with TRBJ1-5; D perhaps matches TRBD1 (6 bases). The CDR3 consists of 16 residues. Germline CDR1 is SGHTA and CDR2 is FQGNSA. Trimming pared 2 bases from V and 1 base from J, leaving 12 bases between. In DNA form, the CDR3 reads TGTGCCAGCAGCTTATCAGGGGTGATAAGCAATCAGCCCCAGCATTTT. The encoded protein is CASSLSGVISNQPQHF.

The V and J genes are TRBV6-5 and TRBJ1-2; D possibly corresponds to TRBD1 (6 bases). Germline assignment: CDR1 MNHEY and CDR2 SVGAGI. Trimming removed 6 bases at V and 8 bases at J, with 16 bases between. The CDR3 is made up of 13 amino acids. The CDR3 DNA sequence: TGTGCCAGCAGCCGGGGGCGCTTACAGGGCTACACCTTC. Translation: CASSRGRLQGYTF.

This clonotype turned up a few times. This sequence joins TRBV15 and TRBJ2-7; possible D gene TRBD2, 5 bases. The CDR3 is 15 residues long. Trimming pared 0 bases from V and 0 bases from J, leaving 9 bases between. Germline-derived CDR1 and CDR2 are LNHNV and YYDKDF (reference sequence). In DNA form, the CDR3 reads TGTGCCACCAGCAGAGACCGGGGAAGCTCCTACGAGCAGTACTTC. Translation gives CATSRDRGSSYEQYF.

In its sample, this clonotype was seen a few times. V is TRBV29-1 and J is TRBJ2-5, with 8 bases matching TRBD1. With V trimmed by 4 bases and J by 0 bases, 4 bases remained unmatched. The CDR3 contains 14 residues. CDR1 and CDR2 (germline): SQVTM, ANQGSEA. CDR3 protein: CSVARTGYQETQYF. The CDR3 DNA is TGCAGCGTTGCTCGGACAGGGTACCAAGAGACCCAGTACTTC. Variable domain in full (rest from reference TRBV29-1 and TRBJ2-5): SAVISQKPSRDICQRGTSLTIQCQVDSQVTMMFWYRQQPGQSLTLIATANQGSEATYESGFVIDKFPISRPNLTFSTLTVSNMSPEDSSIYLCSVARTGYQETQYFGPGTRLLVL.

The rearrangement links TRBV5-4 to TRBJ2-2; the D gene is possibly TRBD2 (6 bases). V shed 1 base and J shed 6 bases, with 16 bases lying between them. CDR1 and CDR2 (germline): SGHNT, YYREEE (reference sequence). CDR3 length: 16 residues. The CDR3 bases are TGTGCCAGCAGCTTGAGCTCGGCGGGGCTCCCCGGGGAGCTGTTTTTT. It codes for CASSLSSAGLPGELFF.

This clonotype was observed at least ten times. This chain connects TRBV7-2 to TRBJ2-4, with 9 nucleotides matching TRBD1. In germline, CDR1 is SGHTA, CDR2 FQGNSA. V shed 3 bases and J 3 bases; nucleotides not matched to a gene: 9. The CDR3 runs 17 residues. This CDR3 reads CASSFGTGTGGKNIQYF. The CDR3 DNA sequence: TGTGCCAGCAGCTTTGGGACAGGGACTGGTGGCAAAAACATTCAGTACTTC.

V and J are TRBV5-1 and TRBJ1-1; D is uncertain. V was cut by 1 base and J by 3 bases, with 7 bases left in between. The germline gives CDR1 SGHRS, CDR2 YFSETQ. The CDR3 loop spans 13 amino acids. The CDR3 DNA follows: TGCGCCAGCAGCTTGATGAGATACACTGAAGCTTTCTTT. Encoded protein: CASSLMRYTEAFF.

Many counts were recorded for this clonotype. The chain recombines TRBV29-1 with TRBJ2-3; TRBD1 matches at 8 bases. Losses at the gene ends were 3 bases for V and 4 bases for J; bases not matched to a gene: 6. Per the germline V gene, CDR1 is SQVTM and CDR2 is ANQGSEA. The CDR3 totals 14 residues. The CDR3 loop reads CSVDGQGRADTQYF. The CDR3 bases are TGCAGCGTTGATGGACAGGGACGGGCAGATACGCAGTATTTT.

This clonotype was counted a few times. The chain joins TRBV7-8 to TRBJ2-7, with D perhaps being TRBD1 or TRBD2 (5 bases each). The V and J ends lost 5 bases and 0 bases respectively, with 14 bases between them. This CDR3 spans 15 amino acids. The V gene's germline CDR1 is SGHVS and CDR2 FQNEAQ. CDR3 bases: TGTGCCAGCAGCCCCCCCGGGACGTTCTCCTACGAGCAGTACTTC. It codes for CASSPPGTFSYEQYF.

Only a few counts were recorded for this clonotype. CDR3 in amino acids: CASRDRPYEQYF. The DNA of the CDR3 is TGTGCCAGCCGGGACCGACCCTACGAGCAGTACTTC. The chain joins TRBV6-2 or TRBV6-3 to TRBJ2-7; either TRBD1 or TRBD2 may supply D (5 bases each). Between the trimmed V and J ends, which lost 8 bases and 2 bases, there was a span of 10 bases. This CDR3 is built from 12 residues. Germline V gene data show CDR1 as MNHEY and CDR2 as SVGEGT.

This clonotype came up a few times. The V gene is TRBV4-2, the J gene TRBJ2-2; D is undetermined. The CDR3 totals 16 residues. V was trimmed by 1 base and J by 5 bases, leaving 14 bases between them. The germline V gene encodes CDR1 LGHNA and CDR2 YNFKEQ. The CDR3 sequence is CASSQGVQTLTGELFF. CDR3 sequence (DNA): TGTGCCAGCAGCCAAGGTGTACAGACCTTAACCGGGGAGCTGTTTTTT.

This clonotype was detected a few times. The rearrangement uses TRBV6-5 and TRBJ2-3; TRBD2 agrees at 11 bases. In germline, CDR1 is MNHEY, CDR2 SVGAGI. The junction had 9 bases not matched to a gene; V was cut back by 5 bases and J by 5 bases. The CDR3 contains 16 residues. CDR3 in DNA: TGTGCCAGCAGTACACATAGCGGGGGGGCAATAGATACGCAGTATTTT. It translates to CASSTHSGGAIDTQYF.

V gene TRBV12-5 combines with J gene TRBJ1-2; D is uncertain. Germline values: CDR1 LGHNT, CDR2 FRNRAP. The CDR3 has 12 residues. V was shortened by 6 bases and J by 4 bases, with 9 bases between the two germline ends. The CDR3 loop reads CASGFRGYGYTF. DNA of the CDR3: TGTGCTAGTGGGTTCCGGGGCTATGGCTACACCTTC.

The chain recombines TRBV7-8 with TRBJ1-3, with D maybe TRBD1 (6 bases). Trimming took 5 bases from V and 1 from J, leaving 12 bases between them. CDR1 and CDR2 from the germline V gene are SGHVS and FQNEAQ. The CDR3 length is 15 residues. In DNA, the CDR3 is TGTGCCAGCAGCCGGTACAGGGCGTCTGGAAACACCATATATTTT. This gives the protein CASSRYRASGNTIYF.